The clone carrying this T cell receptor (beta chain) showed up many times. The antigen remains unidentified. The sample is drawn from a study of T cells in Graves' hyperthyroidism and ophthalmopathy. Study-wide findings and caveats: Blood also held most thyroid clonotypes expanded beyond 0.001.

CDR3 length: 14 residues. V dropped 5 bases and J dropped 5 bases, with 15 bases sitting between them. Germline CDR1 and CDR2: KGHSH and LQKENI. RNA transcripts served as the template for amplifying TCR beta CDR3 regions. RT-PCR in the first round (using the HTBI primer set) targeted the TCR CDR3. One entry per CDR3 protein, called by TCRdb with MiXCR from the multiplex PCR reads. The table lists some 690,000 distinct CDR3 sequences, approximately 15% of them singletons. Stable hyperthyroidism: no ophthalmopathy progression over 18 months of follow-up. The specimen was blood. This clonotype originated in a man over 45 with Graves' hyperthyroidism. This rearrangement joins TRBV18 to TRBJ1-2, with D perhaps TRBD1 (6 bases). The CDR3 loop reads CASSSTGWRYGYTF. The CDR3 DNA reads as TGTGCCAGCTCATCAACAGGGTGGCGGTATGGCTACACCTTC.